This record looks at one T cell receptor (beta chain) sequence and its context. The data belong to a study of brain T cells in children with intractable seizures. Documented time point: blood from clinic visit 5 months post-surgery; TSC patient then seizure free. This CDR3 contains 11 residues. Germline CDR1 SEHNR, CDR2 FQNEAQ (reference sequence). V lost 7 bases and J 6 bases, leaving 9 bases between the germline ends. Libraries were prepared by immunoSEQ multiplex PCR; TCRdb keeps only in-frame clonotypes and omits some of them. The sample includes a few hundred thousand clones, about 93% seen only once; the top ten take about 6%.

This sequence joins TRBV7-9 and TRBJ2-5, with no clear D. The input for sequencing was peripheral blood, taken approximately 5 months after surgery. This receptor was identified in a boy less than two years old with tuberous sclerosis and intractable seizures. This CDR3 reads CASNNSKTQYF. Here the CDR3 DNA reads TGTGCCAGCAACAACAGCAAGACCCAGTACTTC.